The entry below gives a single T cell receptor (beta chain) sequence along with its context. The data were taken from a study of blood T cell repertoires in COVID-19. V lost 2 bases, J lost 0 bases, and 3 bases stayed unmatched. CDR3 size: 15 residues. Germline V gene sequence: CDR1 SGHRS, CDR2 YFSETQ. In the study's own analysis: From reference gene primer amplification, estimates of nucleated cell counts were derived. The data were produced by immunoSEQ multiplex PCR, yet TCRdb's version contains in-frame clones alone and is incomplete. V and J calls and clone size are as listed in that table; D and trimming were resolved from the DNA. In the table there are a few hundred thousand clones, 85% of which are singletons.

The TCR comes from a man aged 40-55 years who had recovered from COVID-19. The chain carries TRBV5-1 and TRBJ2-3, with TRBD1 matching over 7 bases. The sample comprised PBMCs or T cells enriched from blood (not recorded which). CDR3 coding DNA: TGCGCCAGCAGCTTCGGGGACAGAAGCACAGATACGCAGTATTTT. Its translation is CASSFGDRSTDTQYF.